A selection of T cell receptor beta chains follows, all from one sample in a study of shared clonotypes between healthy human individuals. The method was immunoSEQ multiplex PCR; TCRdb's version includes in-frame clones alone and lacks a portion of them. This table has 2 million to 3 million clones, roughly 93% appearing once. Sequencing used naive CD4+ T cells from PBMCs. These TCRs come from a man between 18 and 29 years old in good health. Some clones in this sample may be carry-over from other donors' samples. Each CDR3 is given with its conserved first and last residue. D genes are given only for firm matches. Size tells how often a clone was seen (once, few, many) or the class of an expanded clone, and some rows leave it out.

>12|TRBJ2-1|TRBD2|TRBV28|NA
CASRSGSYEQFF
TGTGCCAGCCGGAGCGGGAGCTACGAGCAGTTCTTC
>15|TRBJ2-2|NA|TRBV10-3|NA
CALRASFANTGELFF
TGTGCCCTACGCGCTTCATTCGCGAACACCGGGGAGCTGTTTTTT
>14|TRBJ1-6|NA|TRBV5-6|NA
CASSLGTELRPLHF
TGTGCCAGCAGCTTGGGGACAGAACTTCGGCCCCTCCACTTT
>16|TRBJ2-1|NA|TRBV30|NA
CAWMGSGKVGYNEQFF
TGTGCCTGGATGGGCTCGGGTAAGGTGGGGTACAATGAGCAGTTCTTC
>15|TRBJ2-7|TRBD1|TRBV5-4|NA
CASSSNRDRTYEQYF
TGTGCCAGCAGCTCCAACCGGGACAGAACCTACGAGCAGTACTTC
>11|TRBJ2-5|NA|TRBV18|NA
CASSPGETQYF
TGTGCCAGCTCGCCGGGGGAGACCCAGTACTTC
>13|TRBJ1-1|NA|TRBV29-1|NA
CSVSRRLNTEAFF
TGCAGCGTTTCGCGGCGGCTGAACACTGAAGCTTTCTTT
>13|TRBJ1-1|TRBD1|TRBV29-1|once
CSARTGGLSEAFF
TGCAGCGCAAGGACAGGGGGACTATCTGAAGCTTTCTTT
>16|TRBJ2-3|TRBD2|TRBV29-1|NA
CSVVGTSGRATDTQYF
TGCAGCGTTGTCGGGACTAGCGGGAGGGCCACAGATACGCAGTATTTT
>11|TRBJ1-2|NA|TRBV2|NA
CASSVGGGYTF
TGTGCCAGCAGTGTAGGAGGAGGCTACACCTTC
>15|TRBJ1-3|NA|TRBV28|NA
CASSALSRSGNTIYF
TGTGCCAGCAGTGCCCTCTCTCGATCTGGAAACACCATATATTTT
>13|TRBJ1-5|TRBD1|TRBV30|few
CAWSAGQNQPQHF
TGTGCCTGGAGTGCGGGACAGAATCAGCCCCAGCATTTT
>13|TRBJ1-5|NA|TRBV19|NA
CASMEQGNQPQHF
TGTGCCAGTATGGAGCAGGGCAATCAGCCCCAGCATTTT
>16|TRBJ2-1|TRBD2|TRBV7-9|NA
CASSSLLREVYNEQFF
TGTGCCAGCAGCTCCCTACTGCGGGAGGTCTACAATGAGCAGTTCTTC
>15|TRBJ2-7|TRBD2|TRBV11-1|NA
CASSPLTSARYEQYF
TGTGCCAGCAGCCCGTTGACTAGCGCGAGGTACGAGCAGTACTTC
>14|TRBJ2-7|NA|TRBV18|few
CASSRTRTDYEQYF
TGTGCCAGCTCCAGAACCAGGACGGACTACGAGCAGTACTTC
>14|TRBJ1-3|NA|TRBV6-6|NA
CASSPTGPGNTIYF
TGTGCCAGCAGCCCAACAGGGCCTGGAAACACCATATATTTT
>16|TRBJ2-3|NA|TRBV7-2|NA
CASSVRVGMETDTQYF
TGTGCCAGCAGCGTCAGGGTAGGAATGGAGACAGATACGCAGTATTTT
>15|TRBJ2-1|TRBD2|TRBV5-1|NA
CASSFLAGANNEQFF
TGCGCCAGCAGCTTTCTAGCGGGGGCTAACAATGAGCAGTTCTTC
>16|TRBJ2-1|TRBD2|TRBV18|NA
CASSPTRLAGFLEQFF
TGTGCCAGCTCACCCACGAGACTAGCGGGATTTCTTGAGCAGTTCTTC
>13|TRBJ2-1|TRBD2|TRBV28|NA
CAIGTSDRNEQFF
TGTGCCATCGGGACTAGCGACCGTAATGAGCAGTTCTTC
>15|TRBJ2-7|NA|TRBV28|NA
CASSAPGASSYEQYF
TGTGCCAGCAGCGCCCCTGGGGCGAGCTCCTACGAGCAGTACTTC
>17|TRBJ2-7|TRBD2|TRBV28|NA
CASSLPGLAGASYEQYF
TGTGCCAGCAGTTTACCCGGACTAGCGGGAGCATCCTACGAGCAGTACTTC
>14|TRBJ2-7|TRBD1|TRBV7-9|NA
CASSLTGTGDEQYF
TGTGCCAGCAGCCTCACCGGGACAGGAGACGAGCAGTACTTC
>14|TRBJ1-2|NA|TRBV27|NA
CASSFNRDTYGYTF
TGTGCCAGCAGTTTTAACAGGGATACCTATGGCTACACCTTC
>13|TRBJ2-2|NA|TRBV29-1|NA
CSGNKGVTGELFF
TGCAGCGGCAACAAAGGGGTCACCGGGGAGCTGTTTTTT
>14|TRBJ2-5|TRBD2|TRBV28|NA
CASRLAGGQETQYF
TGTGCCAGCAGGCTAGCGGGGGGTCAAGAGACCCAGTACTTC
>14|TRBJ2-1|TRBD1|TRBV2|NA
CASSATGGYNEQFF
TGTGCCAGCAGTGCGACAGGGGGGTACAATGAGCAGTTCTTC
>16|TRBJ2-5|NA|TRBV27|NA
CASSLWTGRSAETQYF
TGTGCCAGCAGTTTATGGACGGGCAGATCAGCGGAGACCCAGTACTTC
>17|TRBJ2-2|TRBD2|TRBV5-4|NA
CASSFRVAGEVTGELFF
TGTGCCAGCAGCTTTAGGGTAGCGGGAGAGGTCACCGGGGAGCTGTTTTTT
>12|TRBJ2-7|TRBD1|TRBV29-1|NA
CSVGRGQGEQYF
TGCAGCGTTGGCAGGGGGCAGGGCGAGCAGTACTTC
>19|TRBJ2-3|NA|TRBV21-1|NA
CASSKEKDGDRSSTDTQYF
TGTGCCAGCAGCAAAGAAAAGGACGGGGACAGGTCTAGCACAGATACGCAGTATTTT
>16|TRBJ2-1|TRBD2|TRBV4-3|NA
CASSQDNSGRDNEQFF
TGCGCCAGCAGCCAAGATAATAGCGGGAGAGACAATGAGCAGTTCTTC
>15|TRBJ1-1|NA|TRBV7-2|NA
CASSLFRESHTEAFF
TGTGCCAGCAGCTTGTTCAGGGAGTCTCACACTGAAGCTTTCTTT
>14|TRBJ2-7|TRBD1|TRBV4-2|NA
CASSQGQGAYEQYF
TGTGCCAGCAGCCAAGGGCAGGGGGCCTACGAGCAGTACTTC
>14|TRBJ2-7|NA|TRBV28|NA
CASSFERVLYEQYF
TGTGCCAGCAGTTTCGAGCGAGTCCTTTACGAGCAGTACTTC
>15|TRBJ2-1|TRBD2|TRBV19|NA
CASSELAGYYNEQFF
TGTGCCAGTAGCGAACTAGCGGGATATTACAATGAGCAGTTCTTC
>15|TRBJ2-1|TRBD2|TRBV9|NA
CASSVTSGSYNEQFF
TGTGCCAGCAGCGTGACTAGCGGGAGCTACAATGAGCAGTTCTTC
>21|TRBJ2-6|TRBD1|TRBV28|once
CASSLRDGWWTGDSGANVLTF
TGTGCCAGCAGTTTAAGGGATGGTTGGTGGACAGGCGATTCTGGGGCCAACGTCCTGACTTTC
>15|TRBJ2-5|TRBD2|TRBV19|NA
CARTTSGRTQETQYF
TGTGCCAGAACAACTAGCGGGAGGACCCAAGAGACCCAGTACTTC
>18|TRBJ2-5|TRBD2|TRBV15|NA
CATSRASGLAGPLGTQYF
TGTGCCACCAGCAGGGCCTCGGGACTAGCGGGACCCCTCGGGACCCAGTACTTC
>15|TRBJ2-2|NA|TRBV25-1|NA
CASSEMGQSTGELFF
TGTGCCAGCAGTGAAATGGGGCAGAGCACCGGGGAGCTGTTTTTT
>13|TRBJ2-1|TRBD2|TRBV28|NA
CASSRTSFNEQFF
TGTGCCAGCAGCCGGACTAGCTTCAATGAGCAGTTCTTC
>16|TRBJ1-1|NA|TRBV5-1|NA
CASSSRRRTVNTEAFF
TGCGCCAGCAGCTCTCGTCGTAGGACGGTGAACACTGAAGCTTTCTTT
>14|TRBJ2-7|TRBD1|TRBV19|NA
CASSIQGASYEQYF
TGTGCCAGTAGTATACAGGGGGCTTCCTACGAGCAGTACTTC
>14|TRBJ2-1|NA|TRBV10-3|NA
CAIRGTSRGNEQFF
TGTGCCATCAGGGGAACCTCTAGGGGCAATGAGCAGTTCTTC
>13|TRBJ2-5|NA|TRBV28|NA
CASSGLPTETQYF
TGTGCCAGCAGTGGGCTACCAACCGAGACCCAGTACTTC
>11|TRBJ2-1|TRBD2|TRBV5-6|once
CASSWEGEQFF
TGTGCCAGCAGCTGGGAGGGTGAGCAGTTCTTC
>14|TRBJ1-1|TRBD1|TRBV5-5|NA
CASRTGTDNTEAFF
TGTGCCAGCAGAACCGGGACAGACAACACTGAAGCTTTCTTT
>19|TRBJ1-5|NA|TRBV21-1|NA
CASSRPDGRDPYSNQPQHF
TGTGCCAGCAGCAGACCAGACGGCAGGGATCCATATAGCAATCAGCCCCAGCATTTT
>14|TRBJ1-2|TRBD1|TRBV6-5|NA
CASSKGGGYYGYTF
TGTGCCAGCAGCAAAGGAGGGGGCTACTATGGCTACACCTTC
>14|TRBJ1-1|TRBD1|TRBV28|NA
CASTRRTGFAEAFF
TGTGCCAGCACCCGAAGGACAGGCTTCGCTGAAGCTTTCTTT
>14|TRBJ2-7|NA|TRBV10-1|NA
CASSDPRRLGEQYF
TGCGCCAGCAGTGACCCGAGGCGGCTTGGCGAGCAGTACTTC
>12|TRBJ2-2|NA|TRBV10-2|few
CASSMNTGELFF
TGCGCCAGCAGCATGAACACCGGGGAGCTGTTTTTT
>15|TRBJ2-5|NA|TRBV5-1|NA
CASSLVASAQETQYF
TGCGCCAGCAGCTTGGTGGCTAGCGCACAAGAGACCCAGTACTTC
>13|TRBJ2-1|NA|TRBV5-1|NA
CASSKLSANEQFF
TGCGCCAGCAGCAAACTAAGCGCGAATGAGCAGTTCTTC
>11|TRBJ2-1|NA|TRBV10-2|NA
CASSSRRLKFF
TGCGCCAGCAGTTCGAGGCGTCTTAAGTTCTTC
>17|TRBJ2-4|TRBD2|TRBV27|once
CASSLSVLAGVKNIQYF
TGTGCCAGCAGTTTATCCGTCCTAGCGGGCGTGAAAAACATTCAGTACTTC
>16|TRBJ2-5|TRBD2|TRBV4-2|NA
CASSHSGLAGQETQYF
TGTGCCAGCAGCCATTCGGGACTAGCGGGTCAAGAGACCCAGTACTTC